This T cell receptor beta chain was recorded in a study of shared clonotypes between healthy human individuals. Study-wide context: Per-donor plates numbered three CD4 naive, three CD4 memory, two CD8 naive and one CD8 memory.

CD45RO+ cells joined CCR7-negative CD45RA+ TemRA cells to form CD8 memory. Clones were sequenced by immunoSEQ multiplex PCR, and TCRdb holds only the in-frame ones, with some missing. The table has a few hundred thousand clones, 80% to 90% seen once. Sample: memory CD8+ T cells sorted from blood. Subset of the sample: CD45RO+ cells pooled with CCR7-negative TemRA cells. This TCR was recovered from a young man in good health.

The CDR3 spells CASSPPNGPNTGELFF. In nucleotides, the CDR3 is TGTGCCAGTAGTCCCCCTAACGGACCAAACACCGGGGAGCTGTTTTTT. The chain joins TRBV19 to TRBJ2-2; D uncertain. V dropped 5 bases and J dropped 2 bases, with 15 bases sitting between them. Germline CDR1 is LNHDA and CDR2 is SQIVND (reference sequence). This CDR3 has 16 residues.